The next 31 T cell receptor beta chains were all read from a single sample in a study of cytomegalovirus exposure and HLA in healthy donors. Here immunoSEQ multiplex PCR was the method, and the copy in TCRdb shows in-frame clones only, minus some. The sample gives roughly 150,000 clones, more than 70% of which show up once; under 3% is in the top ten. Sequenced material: PBMCs. Receptors were obtained from a young man in good health and CMV-seronegative.

The chain couples TRBV6-5 to TRBJ2-5; 7 bases are a match to TRBD2. Looked up from germline, CDR1 is MNHEY and CDR2 is SVGAGI. The CDR3 contains 15 residues. V was clipped by 6 bases and J by 2 bases; unmatched bases: 9. CDR3 protein: CASRTILAAQETQYF. The CDR3 coding sequence is TGTGCCAGCAGGACAATCCTAGCGGCGCAAGAGACCCAGTACTTC.

The chain is built from TRBV7-6 and TRBJ1-1, with 9 bases identical to TRBD1. Germline V gives CDR1 SGHVS, CDR2 FNYEAQ. The CDR3 has 16 amino acids. After removal of 4 bases from V and 2 bases from J, the junction contained 8 bases not matched to a gene. CDR3 bases: TGTGCCAGCAGCTCTCCCCGACAGGGGGTAAACACTGAAGCTTTCTTT. It yields the protein CASSSPRQGVNTEAFF.

The chain links TRBV2 to TRBJ2-1; possibly TRBD1 for D (5 bases). Trimming left V 4 bases short and J 7 bases short, with 11 bases between. Germline CDR1 SNHLY, CDR2 FYNNEI. This CDR3 has 13 residues. The CDR3 region is CASSGGRANEQFF. In DNA, the CDR3 is TGTGCCAGCAGTGGAGGCAGGGCAAATGAGCAGTTCTTC. The entire variable domain, with the rest obtained from reference TRBV2 and TRBJ2-1, is as follows: EPEVTQTPSHQVTQMGQEVILRCVPISNHLYFYWYRQILGQKVEFLVSFYNNEISEKSEIFDDQFSVERPDGSNFTLKIRSTKLEDSAMYFCASSGGRANEQFFGPGTRLTVL.

Concerning this clone: The junction differs from germline at one of its ends, possibly a read error. The chain is built from TRBV7-7 and TRBJ2-7; weak D call: TRBD1 (6 bases). This CDR3 region has 15 residues. Germline CDR1 SSHAT, CDR2 FNYEAQ (reference sequence). For the CDR3, the DNA is TGTGCTAGCAGCCAGGGGCGAGGGGAAACCTACGAGCAGTACTTC. Protein: CASSQGRGETYEQYF.

The gene calls are TRBV11-2 and TRBJ2-1, with 13 bases that match TRBD2. The V segment lost 5 bases and the J segment 14 bases; nucleotides outside the gene matches: 6. The CDR3 loop spans 13 amino acids. From germline, CDR1 is SGHAT and CDR2 FQNNGV. This chain's CDR3 is CASSTTSGRGEFF. CDR3 bases: TGTGCCAGCAGCACTACTAGCGGGAGGGGCGAGTTCTTC.

This sequence joins TRBV6-5 and TRBJ1-1; TRBD1 aligns across 7 bases. Germline values: CDR1 MNHEY, CDR2 SVGAGI. V shed 6 bases, J shed 11 bases, and the junction held 18 bases outside the gene matches. This CDR3 region has 15 residues. In DNA form, the CDR3 reads TGTGCCAGCAGACCCCAGGCACAGGGGCGGCTAGGGGCTTTCTTT. Translated: CASRPQAQGRLGAFF.

The chain combines TRBV6-6 with TRBJ1-6; D perhaps matches TRBD1 (6 bases). Germline CDR1 reads MNHNY; CDR2 reads SVGAGI (reference sequence). CDR3 size: 14 residues. V shed 6 bases and J shed 8 bases, with 14 bases lying between them. CDR3 coding DNA: TGTGCCAGCAGACCTACAGGGAATTATTCACCCCTCCACTTT. Amino acids: CASRPTGNYSPLHF.

The chain carries TRBV11-2 and TRBJ2-3; D call uncertain. Germline V gives CDR1 SGHAT, CDR2 FQNNGV. The length of the CDR3 is 16 residues. V was shortened by 2 bases and J by 2 bases, with 14 bases between the two germline ends. This CDR3 reads CASSLIGGESTDTQYF. The DNA for the CDR3 is TGTGCCAGCAGCTTAATAGGCGGAGAGTCCACAGATACGCAGTATTTT.

Only one count was recorded for this clone. The chain combines TRBV10-1 with TRBJ2-7; 9 positions match TRBD1. The CDR3 extends over 16 amino acids. In germline, CDR1 is WNHNN, CDR2 SYGVQD (reference sequence). V dropped 6 bases and J dropped 4; count of bases not matched to a gene: 13. CDR3 amino acids: CASSGLRDREFYEQYF. Written as DNA, the CDR3 is TGCGCCAGCAGCGGGCTCCGGGACAGGGAATTTTACGAGCAGTACTTC.

Only one count was recorded for this clone. The CDR3 region is CASRDRTGRTEAFF. The CDR3 nucleotides read TGTGCCAGCAGAGACCGAACAGGGCGTACTGAAGCTTTCTTT. The rearrangement joins TRBV2 to TRBJ1-1; a weak D match, TRBD1 (6 bases). This CDR3 spans 14 amino acids. V gave up 6 bases and J gave up 5 bases, with 16 bases separating them. Germline-derived CDR1 and CDR2 are SNHLY and FYNNEI.

This chain connects TRBV7-2 to TRBJ1-1, with TRBD1 matching over 8 bases. Losses at the gene ends were 6 bases for V and 4 bases for J; bases not matched to a gene: 4. The germline V gene encodes CDR1 SGHTA and CDR2 FQGNSA. The CDR3 loop spans 13 amino acids. As DNA, the CDR3 is TGTGCCAGCAGGTATACAGGGGGCACTGAAGCTTTCTTT. It encodes CASRYTGGTEAFF.

V usage is TRBV19 and J usage is TRBJ1-1, with D possibly TRBD1 on 5 matching bases. The germline CDR1 and CDR2 sequences are LNHDA and SQIVND (reference sequence). V was clipped by 5 bases and J by 1 base, with 8 bases between them. The CDR3 sequence is 13 residues long. CDR3 sequence: CASSFTGNTEAFF. CDR3 DNA: TGTGCCAGTAGTTTCACAGGGAACACTGAAGCTTTCTTT.

The chain carries TRBV5-8 and TRBJ1-4; 8 bases agree with TRBD1. The CDR3 sequence is 15 residues long. The germline V gene has CDR1 SGHTS and CDR2 YDEGEE. The ends lost 4 bases at V and 5 bases at J; junction bases unmatched: 7. The CDR3 protein is CASSTRDRMNEKLFF. The CDR3 nucleotides are TGTGCCAGCAGCACCAGGGACAGGATGAATGAAAAACTGTTTTTT.

The chain uses TRBV2 and TRBJ2-7; a possible D gene is TRBD1 (7 bases). Trimming stripped 8 bases from V and 2 bases from J, with 13 bases between. The CDR3 is 13 amino acids. CDR1 and CDR2 from the germline V gene are SNHLY and FYNNEI. CDR3 region: CASGAGQTYEQYV. CDR3 sequence (DNA): TGTGCCAGCGGGGCGGGACAGACCTACGAGCAGTACGTC.

The J gene is TRBJ2-2, the V gene TRBV4-3, with no clear D. The CDR3 length is 14 residues. Germline CDR1 LGHNA, CDR2 YSLEER. Trimming removed 1 base from V and 5 bases from J, with 8 bases in between. CDR3 DNA sequence: TGCGCCAGCAGCCAAGCGGCGGATACCGGGGAGCTGTTTTTT. This sequence encodes CASSQAADTGELFF.

The V call is TRBV11-3, the J call TRBJ2-5, with 8 bases lining up with TRBD2. V shed 8 bases and J 3 bases; nucleotides not matched to a gene: 2. Germline values: CDR1 SGHNT, CDR2 YENEEA. This CDR3 is 12 amino acids long. CDR3 in amino acids: CASSGGEETQYF. CDR3 nucleotides: TGTGCCAGCTCCGGGGGGGAAGAGACCCAGTACTTC.

The chain recombines TRBV5-6 with TRBJ2-5, with 9 bases that match TRBD1. V lost 3 bases, J lost 4 bases, and 4 bases stayed unmatched. This CDR3 spans 14 amino acids. Germline CDR1 SGHDT, CDR2 YYEEEE. CDR3 in amino acids: CASSSGQGGETQYF. As DNA, the CDR3 is TGTGCCAGCAGCTCGGGACAGGGAGGAGAGACCCAGTACTTC. Looking up the rest from reference TRBV5-6 and TRBJ2-5 gives the full variable domain: DAGVTQSPTHLIKTRGQQVTLRCSPKSGHDTVSWYQQALGQGPQFIFQYYEEEERQRGNFPDRFSGHQFPNYSSELNVNALLLGDSALYLCASSSGQGGETQYFGPGTRLLVL.

This rearrangement joins TRBV4-1 to TRBJ2-1; 10 bases fit TRBD2. The ends lost 4 bases at V and 5 bases at J; junction bases unmatched: 14. This CDR3 region has 18 residues. Germline V gives CDR1 MGHRA, CDR2 YSYEKL. The CDR3 DNA reads as TGCGCCAGCAGCCCCTTGGGAGCGGGGGGGACCCGGGACAATGAGCAGTTCTTC. This sequence encodes CASSPLGAGGTRDNEQFF.

V is TRBV2 and J is TRBJ1-1; D uncertain. Germline V gene lookup returns CDR1 SNHLY and CDR2 FYNNEI. Trimming stripped 8 bases from V and 1 base from J, with 17 bases between. This CDR3 has 15 amino acids. This chain's CDR3 is CASQTTNLANTEAFF. Here the CDR3 DNA reads TGTGCCAGCCAAACAACAAACCTAGCGAACACTGAAGCTTTCTTT.

The chain uses TRBV4-1 and TRBJ2-5; D unresolved. Looked up from germline, CDR1 is MGHRA and CDR2 is YSYEKL. The CDR3 has 13 residues. With 3 bases removed from V and 2 bases from J, the gap between germline ends came to 7 bases. CDR3 DNA: TGCGCCAGCAGCCACCTACTTCAAGAGACCCAGTACTTC. It specifies CASSHLLQETQYF.

This clone was counted a few times. DNA of the CDR3: TGTGCCATCAGTGATAGCCCCGGGACAGGGGTCTATGGCTACACCTTC. Its translation is CAISDSPGTGVYGYTF. The chain uses TRBV10-3 and TRBJ1-2, with 10 bases that match TRBD1. V lost 3 bases to trimming and J lost 4 bases; unmatched junction nucleotides: 8. CDR1 is ENHRY, CDR2 SYGVKD, per germline. The CDR3 has 16 residues.

In the case of this clone: Other DNA sequences in the sample encode the same CDR3. The chain has TRBV27 and TRBJ1-5; 7 positions match TRBD1. Germline values: CDR1 MNHEY, CDR2 SMNVEV (reference sequence). The V and J ends lost 6 bases and 0 bases, in that order; junction bases with no gene match: 5. The CDR3 is made up of 15 amino acids. The CDR3 DNA is TGTGCCAGCAGCCCACGACAGGGTAGCAATCAGCCCCAGCATTTT. It specifies CASSPRQGSNQPQHF.

Worth noting for this clone: This sample includes further DNA sequences coding for the same CDR3. The rearrangement uses TRBV2 and TRBJ2-3, with TRBD1 as a possible D gene (5 bases). Trimming took 8 bases from V and 2 from J, leaving 8 bases between them. Germline CDR1 SNHLY, CDR2 FYNNEI. There are 12 residues in the CDR3. CDR3 region: CASGQATDTQYF. The DNA for the CDR3 is TGTGCCAGCGGACAAGCCACAGATACGCAGTATTTT.

This clone was recorded once. This chain joins TRBV27 and TRBJ2-3; TRBD1 agrees at 9 bases. The germline V gene encodes CDR1 MNHEY and CDR2 SMNVEV (reference sequence). V was clipped by 1 base and J by 2 bases; unmatched bases: 1. CDR3 length: 15 residues. The CDR3 nucleotides are TGTGCCAGCAGTTTATGGACAGGGGACACAGATACGCAGTATTTT. It codes for CASSLWTGDTDTQYF.

This chain connects TRBV6-5 to TRBJ2-2, with D perhaps matching TRBD1 (5 bases). The CDR3 covers 12 residues. CDR1 and CDR2 from the germline V gene are MNHEY and SVGAGI. V lost 9 bases and J 3 bases, leaving 8 bases between the germline ends. The CDR3 protein is CASTQDTGELFF. CDR3 DNA sequence: TGTGCCAGTACACAGGACACCGGGGAGCTGTTTTTT.

V is TRBV4-2 and J is TRBJ2-3; 8 bases map to TRBD1. Germline V gives CDR1 LGHNA, CDR2 YNFKEQ. The CDR3 contains 15 residues. The trim removed 1 base at V and 6 bases at J, leaving 6 bases unmatched. In nucleotides, the CDR3 is TGTGCCAGCAGCCAAGGCCACAGGGGGGAGGATACGCAGTATTTT. Translation gives CASSQGHRGEDTQYF.

V and J are TRBV5-1 and TRBJ1-3; 7 positions agree with TRBD1. Germline lookup yields CDR1 SGHRS and CDR2 YFSETQ. The CDR3 has 16 amino acids. Unmatched junction bases numbered 6, after V lost 3 bases and J lost 0 bases. This chain's CDR3 is CASSSDRESSGNTIYF. In DNA form, the CDR3 reads TGCGCCAGCAGCTCTGACAGGGAAAGCTCTGGAAACACCATATATTTT.

The chain is built from TRBV28 and TRBJ1-2; D remains ambiguous. This CDR3 contains 14 residues. V was shortened by 3 bases and J by 8 bases, with 16 bases between the two germline ends. The V gene's germline CDR1 is MDHEN and CDR2 SYDVKM. In DNA form, the CDR3 reads TGTGCCAGCAGTTTCAGCTCAACAGTTAGGGGCTACACCTTC. Encoded protein: CASSFSSTVRGYTF.

The V gene is TRBV4-2, the J gene TRBJ2-3; 7 bases are a match to TRBD1. Germline trimming cut 4 bases from V and 0 bases from J; bases unmatched to any gene: 10. Germline-derived CDR1 and CDR2 are LGHNA and YNFKEQ. This CDR3 has 17 amino acids. In nucleotides, the CDR3 is TGTGCCAGCAGCCCGCACGGACAGGCCTCTAGCACAGATACGCAGTATTTT. It codes for CASSPHGQASSTDTQYF.

The CDR3: CASPPVGGQGEQFF. CDR3 DNA: TGTGCCAGCCCTCCCGTCGGGGGGCAGGGTGAGCAGTTCTTC. The chain couples TRBV5-4 to TRBJ2-1, with D tentatively TRBD2 (7 bases). The germline V gene has CDR1 SGHNT and CDR2 YYREEE (reference sequence). This CDR3 has 14 residues. Between the trimmed V and J ends, which lost 7 bases and 9 bases, there was a span of 20 bases.

J is TRBJ2-1 and V is TRBV11-3; D call uncertain. CDR3 length: 12 residues. Germline CDR1 reads SGHNT; CDR2 reads YENEEA. V was clipped by 3 bases and J by 7 bases, with 7 bases between them. CDR3 in DNA: TGTGCCAGCAGCTTTTACGGGAATGAGCAGTTCTTC. Translated, it gives CASSFYGNEQFF.